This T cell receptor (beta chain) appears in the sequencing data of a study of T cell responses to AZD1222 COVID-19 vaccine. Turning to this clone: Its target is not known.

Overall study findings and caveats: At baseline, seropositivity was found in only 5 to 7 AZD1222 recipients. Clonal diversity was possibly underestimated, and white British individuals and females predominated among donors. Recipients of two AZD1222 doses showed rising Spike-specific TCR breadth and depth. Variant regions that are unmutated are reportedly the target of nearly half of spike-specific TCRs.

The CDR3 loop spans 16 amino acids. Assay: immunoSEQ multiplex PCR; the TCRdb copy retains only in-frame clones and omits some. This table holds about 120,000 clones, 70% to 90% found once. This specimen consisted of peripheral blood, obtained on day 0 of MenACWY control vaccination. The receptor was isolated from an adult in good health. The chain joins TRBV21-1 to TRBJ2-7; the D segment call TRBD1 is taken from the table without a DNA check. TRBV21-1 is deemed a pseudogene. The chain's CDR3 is CASSKGGQGASYEQYF. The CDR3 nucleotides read TGTGCCAGCAGCAAAGGGGGACAGGGTGCCTCCTACGAGCAGTACTTC.